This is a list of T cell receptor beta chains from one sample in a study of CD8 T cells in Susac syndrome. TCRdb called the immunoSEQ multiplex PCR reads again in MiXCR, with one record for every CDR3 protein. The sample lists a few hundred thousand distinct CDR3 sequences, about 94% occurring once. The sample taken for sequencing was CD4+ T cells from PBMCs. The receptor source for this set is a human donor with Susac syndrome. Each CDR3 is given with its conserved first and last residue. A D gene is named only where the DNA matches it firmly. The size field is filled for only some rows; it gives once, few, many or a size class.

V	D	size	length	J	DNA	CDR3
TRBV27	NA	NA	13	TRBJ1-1	TGTGCCAGCAGTTTATCGGGTAGCACTGAAGCTTTCTTT	CASSLSGSTEAFF
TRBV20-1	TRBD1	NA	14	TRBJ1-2	TGCAGTGCACCGGACAGGGGCGGTCAATATGGCTACACCTTC	CSAPDRGGQYGYTF
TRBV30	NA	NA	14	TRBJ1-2	TGTGCCTGGGTAGGCCGGGAGATTAACTATGGCTACACCTTC	CAWVGREINYGYTF
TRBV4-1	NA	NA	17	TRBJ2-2	TGCGCCAGCAGCCAAGTTGGTGTTTCGGTAGACACCGGGGAGCTGTTTTTT	CASSQVGVSVDTGELFF
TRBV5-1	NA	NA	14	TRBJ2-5	TGCGCCAGCAGCGAGAAGGGGGAGGGAGAGACCCAGTACTTC	CASSEKGEGETQYF
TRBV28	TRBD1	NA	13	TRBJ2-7	TGTGCCAGCAGGCCGACAGGGAACTACGAGCAGTACTTC	CASRPTGNYEQYF
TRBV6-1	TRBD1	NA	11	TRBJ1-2	TGTGCCAGCAGCACGACAGGGCTGAACACCTTC	CASSTTGLNTF
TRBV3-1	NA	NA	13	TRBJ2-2	TGTGCCAGCAGCCATGAGGTAGCCGGGGAGCTGTTTTTT	CASSHEVAGELFF
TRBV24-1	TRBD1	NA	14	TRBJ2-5	TGTGCCACCAGTGATTCCTACGAGGGGGCGACCCAGTACTTC	CATSDSYEGATQYF
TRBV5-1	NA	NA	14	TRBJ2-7	TGCGCCAGCAGCTTGGCCTGGCAGGTTCACGAGCAGTACTTC	CASSLAWQVHEQYF
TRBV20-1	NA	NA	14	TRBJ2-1	TGCAGTGCTAGAGTAACGGCCCAGGGGAATGAGCAGTTCTTC	CSARVTAQGNEQFF
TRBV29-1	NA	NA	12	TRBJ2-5	TGCAGCGCCCGACAGAAACAAGAGACCCAGTACTTC	CSARQKQETQYF
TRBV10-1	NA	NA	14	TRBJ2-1	TGCGCCAGCAGCGCCACTCTAGGCGGCAATGAGCAGTTCTTC	CASSATLGGNEQFF
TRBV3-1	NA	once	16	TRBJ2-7	TGTGCCAGCAGCCAAGATCGGCCAGGGATCTCCTACGAGCAGTACTTC	CASSQDRPGISYEQYF
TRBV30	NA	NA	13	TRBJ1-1	TGTGCCTGGAGTACCGCCCAGGGTAGTGAAGCTTTCTTT	CAWSTAQGSEAFF
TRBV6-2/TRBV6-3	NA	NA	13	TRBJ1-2	TGTGCCAGCAGTTTCAAGGGAAACTATGGCTACACCTTC	CASSFKGNYGYTF
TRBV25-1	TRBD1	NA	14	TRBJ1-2	TGTGCCAGCAGTGAGGGACAGTGGAACTATGGCTACACCTTC	CASSEGQWNYGYTF
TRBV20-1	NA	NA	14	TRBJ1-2	TGCAGTGCCCCTAACAGGGTCTCTAACTATGGCTACACCTTC	CSAPNRVSNYGYTF
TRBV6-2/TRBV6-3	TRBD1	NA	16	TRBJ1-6	TGTGCCAGCTTGAAGACAGGGACGAGTTCTAATTCACCCCTCCACTTT	CASLKTGTSSNSPLHF
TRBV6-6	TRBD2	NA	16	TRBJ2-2	TGTGCCAGCAGTCTTACTAGCGGGGGGGCCTCCGGGGAGCTGTTTTTT	CASSLTSGGASGELFF
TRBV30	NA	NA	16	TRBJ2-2	TGTGCCTGGAGTGTTCTGGCAGGGGAGGCCACCGGGGAGCTGTTTTTT	CAWSVLAGEATGELFF
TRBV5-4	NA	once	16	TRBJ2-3	TGTGCCAGCAGCCCTGGGGGCGGGGGCCACGGAGATACGCAGTATTTT	CASSPGGGGHGDTQYF
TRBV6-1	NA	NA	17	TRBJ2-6	TGTGCCAGCAGTAAGCGCGGGACGGGGGCTGGGGCCAACGTCCTGACTTTC	CASSKRGTGAGANVLTF
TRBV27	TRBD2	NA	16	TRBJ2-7	TGTGCCAGCAGTCCCCTGGGGGCTAGCGGGGGCTACGAGCAGTACTTC	CASSPLGASGGYEQYF
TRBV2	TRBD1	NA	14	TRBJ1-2	TGTGCCAGCAGTGGGGACAGGGGGACCTATGGCTACACCTTC	CASSGDRGTYGYTF
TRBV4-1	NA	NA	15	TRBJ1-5	TGCGCCAGCAGCCAAGTGACAGAAATCAATCAGCCCCAGCATTTT	CASSQVTEINQPQHF
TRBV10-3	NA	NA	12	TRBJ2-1	TGTGCCATCAGCCAGGGGCCAAATGAGCAGTTCTTC	CAISQGPNEQFF
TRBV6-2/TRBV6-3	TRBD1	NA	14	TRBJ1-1	TGTGCCAGCAGTGGAGGGGGCTTAGGCACTGAAGCTTTCTTT	CASSGGGLGTEAFF
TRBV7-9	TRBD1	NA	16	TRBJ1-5	TGTGCCAGCAGCTTAGCGGGGGACAGGGGCAATCAGCCCCAGCATTTT	CASSLAGDRGNQPQHF
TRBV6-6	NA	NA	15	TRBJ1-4	TGTGCCAGCAGTTACTCGCCAGAAACTAATGAAAAACTGTTTTTT	CASSYSPETNEKLFF
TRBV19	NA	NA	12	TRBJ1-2	TGTGCCAGTAGCAAGGACGGCTATGGCTACACCTTC	CASSKDGYGYTF
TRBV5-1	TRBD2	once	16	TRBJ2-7	TGCGCCAGCAGGGCCGGGACTAGCGGGGTTCCCTACGAGCAGTACTTC	CASRAGTSGVPYEQYF
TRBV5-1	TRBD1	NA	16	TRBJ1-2	TGCGCCAGCAGTTCGACCCTATCCGGGACAGACTATGGCTACACCTTC	CASSSTLSGTDYGYTF
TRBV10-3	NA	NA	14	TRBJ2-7	TGTGCCATCAGCGAACTAGCACAGGGCTACGAGCAGTACTTC	CAISELAQGYEQYF
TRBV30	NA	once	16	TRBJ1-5	TGTGCCTGGAGTGTACAGGGTAAGATTACCAATCAGCCCCAGCATTTT	CAWSVQGKITNQPQHF
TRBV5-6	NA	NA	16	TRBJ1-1	TGTGCCAGCAGCTTGATCGGGGATGCTTACAACACTGAAGCTTTCTTT	CASSLIGDAYNTEAFF
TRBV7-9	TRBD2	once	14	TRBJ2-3	TGTGCCAGCGGGGCGGGGGGAGCCGCAGATACGCAGTATTTT	CASGAGGAADTQYF
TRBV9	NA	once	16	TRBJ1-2	TGTGCCAGCAGCGTGCCCCCGGACGGCCCTTCGGAGGGCTACACCTTC	CASSVPPDGPSEGYTF
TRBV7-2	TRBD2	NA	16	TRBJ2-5	TGTGCCAGCAGCTCCGGACTAGCGGGTATTCAAGAGACCCAGTACTTC	CASSSGLAGIQETQYF
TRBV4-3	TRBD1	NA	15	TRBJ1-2	TGCGCCAGCAGCCAAGACTCCGGACAGGTCTATGGCTACACCTTC	CASSQDSGQVYGYTF
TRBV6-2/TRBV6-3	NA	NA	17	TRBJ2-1	TGTGCCAGCGCGTCGCGGACCCTTGGCCTTTCCTACAATGAGCAGTTCTTC	CASASRTLGLSYNEQFF
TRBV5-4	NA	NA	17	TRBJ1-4	TGTGCCAGCAGCTTGGGAGGTAAACCAGCCCTTGGGGAAAAACTGTTTTTT	CASSLGGKPALGEKLFF
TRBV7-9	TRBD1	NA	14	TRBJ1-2	TGTGCCAGCAGCTTTTCTGACAGGGACTATGGCTACACCTTC	CASSFSDRDYGYTF
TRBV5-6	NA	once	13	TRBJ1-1	TGTGCCAGCATTAGGGACGGGAACACTGAAGCTTTCTTT	CASIRDGNTEAFF
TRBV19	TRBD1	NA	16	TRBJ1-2	TGTGCCAGTAGTAGGGGGACAGGACCCTCTAACTATGGCTACACCTTC	CASSRGTGPSNYGYTF
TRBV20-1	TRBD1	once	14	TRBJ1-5	TGCAGTGCTAGAGATGCCAGGGGGTCTCAGCCCCAGCATTTT	CSARDARGSQPQHF
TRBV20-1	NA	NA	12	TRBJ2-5	TGCAGTGGCGGGCGGTTCCAAGAGACCCAGTACTTC	CSGGRFQETQYF
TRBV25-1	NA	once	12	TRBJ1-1	TGTGCCGTCGTCTCCCTGAACACTGAAGCTTTCTTT	CAVVSLNTEAFF
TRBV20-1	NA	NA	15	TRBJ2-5	TGCAGTGCTAGAGTGGGGGCAAGCCCTCAAGAGACCCAGTACTTC	CSARVGASPQETQYF
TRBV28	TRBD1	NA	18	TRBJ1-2	TGTGCCAGCAGAAGACCTTTCCCGGGACAGGGGGCTTCGAGGGGCTACACCTTC	CASRRPFPGQGASRGYTF
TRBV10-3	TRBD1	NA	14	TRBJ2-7	TGTGCCATCAGTGTAGGGACAGACCCCGGGGAGCAGTACTTC	CAISVGTDPGEQYF
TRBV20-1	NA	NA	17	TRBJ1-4	TGCAGTGCTCGAGGGACGGGACTAATTGCAACTAATGAAAAACTGTTTTTT	CSARGTGLIATNEKLFF
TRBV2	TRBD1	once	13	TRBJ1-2	TGTGCCAGCGGGGGACAGCCTAACTATGGCTACACCTTC	CASGGQPNYGYTF
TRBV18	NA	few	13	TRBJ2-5	TGTGCCAGCTCACCTGAGAACCAAGAGACCCAGTACTTC	CASSPENQETQYF
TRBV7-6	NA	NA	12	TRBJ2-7	TGTGCCAGCAGCTCCGGGATCTACGAGCAGTACTTC	CASSSGIYEQYF